The source of this TCR beta chain is a study of tumor-infiltrating lymphocytes in primary liver carcinoma. They got blood RNA out of unsorted whole blood and also pulled out germline DNA. With a constant-region primer, TCR beta cDNA was made from approximately 520 ng of total RNA. Amplification in three nested multiplex PCR rounds with slightly modified ARM-PCR gave rise to TCR beta libraries. With TRBV1-TRBV30 forward primers and a C-beta reverse primer, the first two PCR rounds were run for approximately 9 cycles each. A single record per CDR3 protein comes from TCRdb applying MiXCR to the multiplex PCR reads. The data hold about 310,000 distinct CDR3 sequences, with 50% to 75% observed a single time. Trimming removed 1 base from V and 4 bases from J; junction bases left unmatched: 5. Germline V lookup: CDR1 GTSNPN, CDR2 SVGIG (reference sequence). The CDR3 sequence is 14 residues long.

This clonotype was sampled from a woman in her 30s with primary liver carcinoma and hepatitis B virus infection. Material for sequencing was peripheral blood. The rearrangement uses TRBV30 and TRBJ2-5; TRBD2 matches 8 bases. Here the CDR3 DNA reads TGTGCCTGGAGTGAGAGCGGGAGCAGAGAGACCCAGTACTTC. It translates to CAWSESGSRETQYF.